These 10 T cell receptor beta chains share one sample of origin, sequenced in a study of T cells in Graves' hyperthyroidism and ophthalmopathy. TCR beta CDR3 sequences were amplified from RNA transcripts. HTBI primers were the set used in a first-round RT-PCR of the TCR CDR3. TCRdb re-analysed the multiplex PCR reads in MiXCR, keeping a single row per CDR3 protein. This table holds more than 300,000 distinct CDR3 sequences, roughly 18% found once. Sample: blood. The receptors shown here come from a young man with Graves' ophthalmopathy.

At least ten counts were recorded for this clonotype. The rearrangement links TRBV5-1 to TRBJ2-1, with a tentative D call TRBD1 (6 bases). The germline CDR1 and CDR2 sequences are SGHRS and YFSETQ. Trimming removed 0 bases at V and 5 bases at J, with 12 bases between. This CDR3 region has 15 residues. CDR3 DNA: TGCGCCAGCAGCTTGGTGCAGGGGAAAGACAATGAGCAGTTCTTC. Amino acid sequence: CASSLVQGKDNEQFF.

This clonotype was picked up many times. This chain uses TRBV11-2 with TRBJ2-3; 9 bases match TRBD2. This CDR3 comprises 16 residues. Germline V lookup: CDR1 SGHAT, CDR2 FQNNGV. V lost 5 bases to trimming and J lost 5 bases; unmatched junction nucleotides: 11. CDR3 bases: TGTGCCAGCAGCCGACCTAGCGGGGCCCGGGGAGATACGCAGTATTTT. It encodes CASSRPSGARGDTQYF.

Turning to this clonotype: A much larger clone lies one base from this, so it may be a read error. The chain has TRBV3-1 and TRBJ2-3; TRBD1 matches 9 bases. Germline lookup yields CDR1 LGHDT and CDR2 YNNKEL (reference sequence). The length of the CDR3 is 12 residues. CDR3 bases: TGTGGCAGCAGCGGACAGGGGGATACGCAGTATTTT. The encoded protein is CGSSGQGDTQYF.

Worth noting for this clonotype: A junction boundary mismatches the germline segment, possibly from a read error. This chain joins TRBV28 and TRBJ1-1, with D unclear. Germline V gene sequence: CDR1 MDHEN, CDR2 SYDVKM. The CDR3 consists of 15 residues. The CDR3 region is CASSGRRARNTEAFF. The CDR3 coding sequence is TGTGCCAGCAGTGGGAGACGGGCCCGGAACACTGAAGCCTTCTTT.

The rearrangement joins TRBV6-2 or TRBV6-3 to TRBJ1-2; the match to TRBD1 covers 7 bases. This CDR3 contains 11 residues. Per the germline V gene, CDR1 is MNHEY and CDR2 is SVGEGT. With V trimmed by 9 bases and J by 6 bases, 4 bases remained unmatched. The CDR3 reads CASRQGHGYTF. The CDR3 DNA is TGTGCCAGTCGACAGGGCCATGGCTACACCTTC.

V is TRBV15 and J is TRBJ2-7; no clear D gene. The CDR3 consists of 13 residues. Trimming took 0 bases from V and 4 from J, leaving 7 bases between them. Germline V gene lookup returns CDR1 LNHNV and CDR2 YYDKDF (reference sequence). CDR3 DNA sequence: TGTGCCACCAGCAGAGAGGACGGGTACGAGCAGTACTTC. Protein: CATSREDGYEQYF.

This clonotype was found many times. V gene TRBV11-1 combines with J gene TRBJ2-5; no firm D call. Germline loops: CDR1 SGHAT, CDR2 FQDESV (reference sequence). The CDR3 is 16 amino acids. Trimming shortened V by 4 bases and J by 4 bases, and 19 bases separated the two germline ends. In DNA, the CDR3 is TGTGCCAGCAGCTCGGCCCCCGAACAGTGGGCAGAGACCCAGTACTTC. Translated: CASSSAPEQWAETQYF.

Here the CDR3 DNA reads TGTGCCAGTAGAACCTCGACAGGGGACCAGCCCCAGCATTTT. Translated: CASRTSTGDQPQHF. The chain uses TRBV19 and TRBJ1-5; TRBD1 matches at 8 bases. The CDR3 is made up of 14 amino acids. Germline V CDR1 and CDR2: LNHDA, SQIVND (reference sequence). The V gene end was trimmed by 6 bases and the J gene end by 7 bases; junction bases not matched to a gene: 8. Full variable domain (remainder filled in from reference TRBV19 and TRBJ1-5): DGGITQSPKYLFRKEGQNVTLSCEQNLNHDAMYWYRQDPGQGLRLIYYSQIVNDFQKGDIAEGYSVSREKKESFPLTVTSAQKNPTAFYLCASRTSTGDQPQHFGDGTRLSIL.

In its sample, this clonotype was seen many times. This chain connects TRBV7-9 to TRBJ2-3, with a tentative D call TRBD2 (6 bases). With 0 bases removed from V and 3 bases from J, the gap between germline ends came to 16 bases. This CDR3 spans 17 amino acids. Germline V lookup: CDR1 SEHNR, CDR2 FQNEAQ (reference sequence). The CDR3 reads CASSLAGFGGKTDTQYF. CDR3 coding DNA: TGTGCCAGCAGCTTAGCGGGTTTCGGCGGGAAGACAGATACGCAGTATTTT.

This sequence joins TRBV5-1 and TRBJ2-1; 11 nucleotides line up with TRBD2. The ends lost 4 bases at V and 7 bases at J; junction bases unmatched: 13. The germline gives CDR1 SGHRS, CDR2 YFSETQ. CDR3 size: 17 residues. CDR3 bases: TGCGCCAGCAGCGTCCTTTATAGCGGGGGGGCCGGTAATGAGCAGTTCTTC. Protein sequence: CASSVLYSGGAGNEQFF. The full variable domain, completed using reference TRBV5-1 and TRBJ2-1, is KAGVTQTPRYLIKTRGQQVTLSCSPISGHRSVSWYQQTPGQGLQFLFEYFSETQRNKGNFPGRFSGRQFSNSRSEMNVSTLELGDSALYLCASSVLYSGGAGNEQFFGPGTRLTVL.